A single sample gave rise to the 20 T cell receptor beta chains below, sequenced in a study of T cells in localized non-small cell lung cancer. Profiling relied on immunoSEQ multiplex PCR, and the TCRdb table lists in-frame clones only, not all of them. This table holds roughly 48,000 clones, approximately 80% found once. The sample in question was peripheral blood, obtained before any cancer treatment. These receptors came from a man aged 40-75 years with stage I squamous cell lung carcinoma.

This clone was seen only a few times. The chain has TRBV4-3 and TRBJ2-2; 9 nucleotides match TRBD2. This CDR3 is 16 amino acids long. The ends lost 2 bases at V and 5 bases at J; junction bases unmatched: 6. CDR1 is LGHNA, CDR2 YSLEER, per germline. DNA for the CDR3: TGCGCCAGCAGCCAACGCGGGGGGGCCGGTACCGGGGAGCTGTTTTTT. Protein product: CASSQRGGAGTGELFF.

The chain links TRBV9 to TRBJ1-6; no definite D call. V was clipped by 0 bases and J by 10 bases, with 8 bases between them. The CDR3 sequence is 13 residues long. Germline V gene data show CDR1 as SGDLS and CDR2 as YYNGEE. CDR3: CASSVGERSPLHF. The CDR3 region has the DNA TGTGCCAGCAGCGTAGGGGAACGCTCACCCCTCCACTTT.

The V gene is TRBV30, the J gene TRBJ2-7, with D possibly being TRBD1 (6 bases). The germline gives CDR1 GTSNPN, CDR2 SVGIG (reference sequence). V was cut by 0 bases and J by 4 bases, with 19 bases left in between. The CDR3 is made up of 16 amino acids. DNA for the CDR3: TGTGCCTGGAGTGTACAGGGCCATAGGGCTAGGTACGAGCAGTACTTC. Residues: CAWSVQGHRARYEQYF.

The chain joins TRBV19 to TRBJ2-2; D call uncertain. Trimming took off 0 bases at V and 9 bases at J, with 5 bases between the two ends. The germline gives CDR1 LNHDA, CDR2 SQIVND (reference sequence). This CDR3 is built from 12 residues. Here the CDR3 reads CASSIDQRELFF. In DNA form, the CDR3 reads TGTGCCAGTAGTATAGATCAGCGGGAGCTGTTTTTT.

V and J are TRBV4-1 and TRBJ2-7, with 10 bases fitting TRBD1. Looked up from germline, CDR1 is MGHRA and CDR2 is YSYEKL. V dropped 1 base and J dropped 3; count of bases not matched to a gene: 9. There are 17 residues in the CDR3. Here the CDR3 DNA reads TGCGCCAGCAGCCAAGTCCGGGGGACAGGGGATTTCTACGAGCAGTACTTC. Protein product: CASSQVRGTGDFYEQYF.

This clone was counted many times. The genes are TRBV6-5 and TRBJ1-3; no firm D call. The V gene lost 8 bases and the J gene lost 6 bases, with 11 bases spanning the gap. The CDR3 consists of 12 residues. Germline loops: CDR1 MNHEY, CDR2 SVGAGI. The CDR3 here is CASESGENTIYF. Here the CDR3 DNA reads TGTGCCAGCGAGTCGGGTGAAAACACCATATATTTT.

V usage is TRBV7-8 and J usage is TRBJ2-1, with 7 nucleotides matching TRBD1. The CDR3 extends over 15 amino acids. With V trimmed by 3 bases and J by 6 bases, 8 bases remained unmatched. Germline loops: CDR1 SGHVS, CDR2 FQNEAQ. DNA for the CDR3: TGTGCCAGCAGCTTCCGACAGGGCGTGATCAATGAGCAGTTCTTC. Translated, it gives CASSFRQGVINEQFF. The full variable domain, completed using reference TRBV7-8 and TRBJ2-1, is GAGVSQSPRYKVAKRGQDVALRCDPISGHVSLFWYQQALGQGPEFLTYFQNEAQLDKSGLPSDRFFAERPEGSVSTLKIQRTQQEDSAVYLCASSFRQGVINEQFFGPGTRLTVL.

CDR3 protein: CASSIEGPSYNEQFF. As DNA, the CDR3 is TGTGCCAGTAGTATTGAAGGACCCTCCTACAATGAGCAGTTCTTC. The chain is built from TRBV19 and TRBJ2-1, with unresolved D. CDR1 and CDR2 (germline): LNHDA, SQIVND (reference sequence). The V end was cut by 3 bases, the J end by 0 bases, with 9 bases between. CDR3 length equals 15 residues.

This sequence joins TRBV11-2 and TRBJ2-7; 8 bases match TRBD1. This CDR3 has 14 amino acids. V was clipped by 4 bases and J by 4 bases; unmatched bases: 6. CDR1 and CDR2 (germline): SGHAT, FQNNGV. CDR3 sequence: CASSYGQGRYEQYF. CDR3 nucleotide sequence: TGTGCCAGCAGCTACGGACAGGGCAGATACGAGCAGTACTTC.

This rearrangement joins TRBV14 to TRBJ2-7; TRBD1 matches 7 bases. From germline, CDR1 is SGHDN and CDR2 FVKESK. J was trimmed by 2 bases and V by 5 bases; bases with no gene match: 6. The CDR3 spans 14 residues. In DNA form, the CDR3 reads TGTGCCAGCAGCATCCGACAGGGAACCTACGAGCAGTACTTC. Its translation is CASSIRQGTYEQYF.

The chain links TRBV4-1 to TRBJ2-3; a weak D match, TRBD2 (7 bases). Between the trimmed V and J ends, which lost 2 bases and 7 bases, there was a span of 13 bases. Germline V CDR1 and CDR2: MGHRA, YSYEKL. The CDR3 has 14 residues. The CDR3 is CASSQRGGANTQYF. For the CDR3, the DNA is TGCGCCAGCAGCCAAAGGGGGGGGGCGAATACGCAGTATTTT.

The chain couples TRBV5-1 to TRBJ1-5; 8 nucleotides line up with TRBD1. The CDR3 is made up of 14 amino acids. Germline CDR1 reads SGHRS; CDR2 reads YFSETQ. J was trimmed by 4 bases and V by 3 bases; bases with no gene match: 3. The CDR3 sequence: CASSSGQGNQPQHF. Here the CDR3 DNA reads TGCGCCAGCAGCTCAGGACAGGGAAATCAGCCCCAGCATTTT.

The CDR3 is CASSARKGETQYF. DNA for the CDR3: TGTGCCAGCAGCGCTCGAAAAGGGGAGACCCAGTACTTC. V usage is TRBV9 and J usage is TRBJ2-5; D not resolved. Germline V gene sequence: CDR1 SGDLS, CDR2 YYNGEE. V was clipped by 3 bases and J by 5 bases, with 11 bases between them. CDR3 length: 13 amino acids.

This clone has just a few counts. DNA of the CDR3: TGTGCCAGCAGCTTGTGGACAGGGGACGAGCAGTACTTC. Translating it yields CASSLWTGDEQYF. This rearrangement joins TRBV7-2 to TRBJ2-7; 9 bases align to TRBD1. Germline V gene lookup returns CDR1 SGHTA and CDR2 FQGNSA. J lost 5 bases, V lost 3 bases, and 2 bases had no gene match. CDR3 length: 13 residues.

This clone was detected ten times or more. The chain's CDR3 is CAWSVGGGLWYEQYF. In DNA, the CDR3 is TGTGCCTGGAGCGTTGGCGGGGGGTTATGGTACGAGCAGTACTTC. The genes are TRBV30 and TRBJ2-7; TRBD2 matches at 8 bases. CDR1 is GTSNPN and CDR2 is SVGIG in the germline V gene (reference sequence). V lost 3 bases and J lost 4; bases outside the gene matches: 11. The CDR3 runs 15 residues. The full variable domain, its missing parts supplied by reference TRBV30 and TRBJ2-7, is SQTIHQWPATLVQPVGSPLSLECTVEGTSNPNLYWYRQAAGRGLQLLFYSVGIGQISSEVPQNLSASRPQDRQFILSSKKLLLSDSGFYLCAWSVGGGLWYEQYFGPGTRLTVT.

In nucleotides, the CDR3 is TGTGCCAGCAGCTCAGGGACAGGGTCAGCCCTCCACTTT. Amino acids: CASSSGTGSALHF. This chain connects TRBV7-2 to TRBJ1-6; 9 nucleotides agree with TRBD1. J gave up 14 bases and V 4 bases, and 6 bases lay outside the gene matches. This CDR3 contains 13 residues. CDR1 and CDR2 (germline): SGHTA, FQGNSA.

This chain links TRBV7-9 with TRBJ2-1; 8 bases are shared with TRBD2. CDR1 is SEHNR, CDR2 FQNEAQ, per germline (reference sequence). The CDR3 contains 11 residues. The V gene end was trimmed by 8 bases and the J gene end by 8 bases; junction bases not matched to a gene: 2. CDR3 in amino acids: CASVGGDEQFF. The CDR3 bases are TGTGCCAGCGTCGGGGGGGATGAGCAGTTCTTC.

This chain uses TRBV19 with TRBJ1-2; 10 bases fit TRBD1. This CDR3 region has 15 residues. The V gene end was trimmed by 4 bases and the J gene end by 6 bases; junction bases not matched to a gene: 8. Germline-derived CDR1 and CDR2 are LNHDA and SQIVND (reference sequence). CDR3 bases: TGTGCCAGTAGTACATCGGGGACAGGGGACCATGGCTACACCTTC. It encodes CASSTSGTGDHGYTF. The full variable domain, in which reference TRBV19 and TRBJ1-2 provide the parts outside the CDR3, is DGGITQSPKYLFRKEGQNVTLSCEQNLNHDAMYWYRQDPGQGLRLIYYSQIVNDFQKGDIAEGYSVSREKKESFPLTVTSAQKNPTAFYLCASSTSGTGDHGYTFGSGTRLTVV.

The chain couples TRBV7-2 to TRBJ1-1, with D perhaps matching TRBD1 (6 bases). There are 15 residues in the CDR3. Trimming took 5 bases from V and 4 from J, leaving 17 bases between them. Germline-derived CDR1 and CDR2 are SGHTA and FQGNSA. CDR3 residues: CASSAGADGVTEAFF. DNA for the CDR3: TGTGCCAGCAGCGCGGGGGCCGACGGGGTCACTGAAGCTTTCTTT.

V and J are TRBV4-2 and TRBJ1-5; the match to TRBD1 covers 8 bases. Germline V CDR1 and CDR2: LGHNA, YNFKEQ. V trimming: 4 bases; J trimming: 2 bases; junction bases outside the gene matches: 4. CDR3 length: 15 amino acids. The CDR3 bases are TGTGCCAGCAGCCGGACAGGGAGAGGCAATCAGCCCCAGCATTTT. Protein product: CASSRTGRGNQPQHF.